What follows are 20 T cell receptor beta chains derived from one specimen sequenced in a study of human T cells and chemical hapten exposure. Indicated time point: patch test 1, 2 weeks after DPC sensitization. The treatment here: therapeutic diphenylcyclopropenone sensitization with weekly scalp DPC. Unfractionated whole blood yielded total RNA. TCRdb re-derived calls from the RACE reads in MiXCR, one entry per CDR3 protein. This repertoire shows tens of thousands of distinct CDR3 sequences, 6% to 7% found once; its top ten account for around 10%. Sequencing used whole blood, obtained in connection with sensitization to the hapten diphenylcyclopropenone (DPC). The receptors derive from a woman in her twenties or thirties with alopecia areata. Some clones in this sample may be carry-over from other donors' samples.

This clonotype was observed a few times. The rearrangement links TRBV7-9 to TRBJ2-5; the D gene is possibly TRBD2 (5 bases). The germline CDR1 and CDR2 sequences are SEHNR and FQNEAQ (reference sequence). The CDR3 sequence is 16 residues long. Between the trimmed V and J ends, which lost 0 bases and 5 bases, there was a span of 16 bases. As DNA, the CDR3 is TGTGCCAGCAGCTTAGCTAGCAGTGGGAGCGAGGAGACCCAGTACTTC. Its protein is CASSLASSGSEETQYF.

This clonotype appeared many times. V gene TRBV2 combines with J gene TRBJ1-2, with TRBD1 identical over 8 bases. The V gene's germline CDR1 is SNHLY and CDR2 FYNNEI. This CDR3 region has 14 residues. V lost 7 bases to trimming and J lost 3 bases; unmatched junction nucleotides: 7. The CDR3 is CASNLDREDYGYTF. The CDR3 nucleotides read TGTGCCAGCAATTTGGACAGGGAAGACTATGGCTACACCTTC.

This clonotype was seen ten or more times. J is TRBJ2-7 and V is TRBV4-2; no definite D call. The CDR3 consists of 14 residues. Trimming left V 1 base short and J 5 bases short, with 12 bases between. The germline gives CDR1 LGHNA, CDR2 YNFKEQ. The CDR3 here is CASSQGSQPHEQYF. For the CDR3, the DNA is TGTGCCAGCAGCCAAGGATCCCAGCCCCACGAGCAGTACTTC.

The genes are TRBV5-4 and TRBJ2-3; D is uncertain. There are 15 residues in the CDR3. The V end lost 2 bases, the J end lost 5 bases, and 15 bases lay between the germline ends. The germline gives CDR1 SGHNT, CDR2 YYREEE (reference sequence). The CDR3 DNA follows: TGTGCCAGCAGCTTCGATGGTCGGTCCAGAGATACGCAGTATTTT. As protein: CASSFDGRSRDTQYF.

The rearrangement links TRBV27 to TRBJ1-2; D gene ambiguous. The CDR3 runs to 14 residues. Germline CDR1 and CDR2: MNHEY and SMNVEV (reference sequence). V lost 4 bases, J lost 0 bases, and 9 bases lay in between. In DNA form, the CDR3 reads TGTGCCAGCAGTTCCGGACGTGCTAACTATGGCTACACCTTC. Its translation: CASSSGRANYGYTF.

A few counts support this clonotype. The gene calls are TRBV6-2 or TRBV6-3 and TRBJ1-5, with a weak D call TRBD1 (6 bases). Looked up from germline, CDR1 is MNHEY and CDR2 is SVGEGT. V was shortened by 6 bases and J by 3 bases, with 15 bases between the two germline ends. The CDR3 is made up of 15 amino acids. The CDR3 sequence is CASSPSRGPNQPQHF. The CDR3 coding sequence is TGTGCCAGCAGCCCAAGCCGGGGGCCCAATCAGCCCCAGCATTTT.

This chain connects TRBV18 to TRBJ1-6; 7 positions match TRBD1. Germline V gene sequence: CDR1 KGHSH, CDR2 LQKENI. Trimming cost V 1 base and J 11 bases; bases outside gene matches: 11. This CDR3 region has 16 residues. CDR3 sequence: CASSPQKQGQRAPLHF. CDR3 bases: TGTGCCAGCTCACCACAAAAACAGGGGCAGAGGGCACCCCTCCACTTT.

This clonotype was recorded a few times. The chain employs TRBV30 and TRBJ1-5, with TRBD1 as a possible D gene (5 bases). There are 14 residues in the CDR3. Germline V gene sequence: CDR1 GTSNPN, CDR2 SVGIG (reference sequence). Trimming pared 1 base from V and 0 bases from J, leaving 7 bases between. The CDR3 DNA is TGTGCCTGGAGTGAGGGACTTAGCAATCAGCCCCAGCATTTT. It yields the protein CAWSEGLSNQPQHF.

This clonotype was counted at least ten times. The chain links TRBV6-2 or TRBV6-3 to TRBJ1-5, with a weak D call TRBD1 (5 bases). CDR1 is MNHEY, CDR2 SVGEGT, per germline. The length of the CDR3 is 15 residues. Trimming pared 1 base from V and 0 bases from J, leaving 7 bases between. The CDR3 loop is CASSYYGASNQPQHF. DNA for the CDR3: TGTGCCAGCAGTTACTACGGGGCTAGCAATCAGCCCCAGCATTTT.

This clonotype showed up many times. CDR3 sequence reads: CASSPGLAGANEQFF. DNA for the CDR3: TGTGCCAGCAGCCCCGGACTAGCGGGGGCCAATGAGCAGTTCTTC. The chain employs TRBV11-1 and TRBJ2-1, with 13 bases identical to TRBD2. Germline values: CDR1 SGHAT, CDR2 FQDESV (reference sequence). The CDR3 consists of 15 residues. The V segment lost 5 bases and the J segment 6 bases; nucleotides outside the gene matches: 4.

This clonotype was observed many times. V gene TRBV12-3 or TRBV12-4 combines with J gene TRBJ1-5; a weak D match, TRBD1 (5 bases). Trimming took 4 bases from V and 5 from J, leaving 9 bases between them. This CDR3 contains 13 residues. The DNA for the CDR3 is TGTGCCAGCAGTTGGGGGAGAGATCAGCCCCAGCATTTT. Its translation is CASSWGRDQPQHF.

This chain uses TRBV6-2 or TRBV6-3 with TRBJ2-3; 10 nucleotides match TRBD2. The CDR3 covers 17 residues. The germline CDR1 and CDR2 sequences are MNHEY and SVGEGT. With V trimmed by 0 bases and J by 1 base, 4 bases remained unmatched. The CDR3 bases are TGTGCCAGCAGTTACTCGGGGCTAGCGGGGGGCACAGATACGCAGTATTTT. It is translated as CASSYSGLAGGTDTQYF.

This clonotype was recorded at least ten times. The V call is TRBV9, the J call TRBJ1-6; 8 nucleotides line up with TRBD1. Trimming removed 4 bases from V and 13 bases from J; junction bases left unmatched: 7. CDR3 length equals 13 residues. Germline CDR1 reads SGDLS; CDR2 reads YYNGEE. CDR3 nucleotide sequence: TGTGCCAGCAGCCCTCGGACAGGGTGGCCCCTCCACTTT. Its translation: CASSPRTGWPLHF.

The rearrangement links TRBV12-3 or TRBV12-4 to TRBJ1-6; D is ambiguous. CDR3 size: 15 residues. V was trimmed by 3 bases and J by 9 bases, leaving 15 bases between them. CDR3 sequence: CASSLLISHSSPLHF. The CDR3 region has the DNA TGTGCCAGCAGTTTGTTGATATCGCATAGTTCACCCCTCCACTTT.

This rearrangement joins TRBV7-9 to TRBJ2-3; 7 nucleotides match TRBD1. J was trimmed by 6 bases and V by 4 bases; bases with no gene match: 7. Per germline, CDR1 SEHNR and CDR2 FQNEAQ (reference sequence). The CDR3 runs to 14 residues. Here the CDR3 DNA reads TGTGCCAGCAGCTCAAGACAGGGTTCCGATACGCAGTATTTT. Its translation is CASSSRQGSDTQYF.

This clonotype was recorded at least ten times. This CDR3 is CAWSHRVTPYEQYF. As DNA, the CDR3 is TGTGCCTGGAGTCACCGGGTTACGCCCTACGAGCAGTACTTC. V gene TRBV30 combines with J gene TRBJ2-7; D uncertain. Between the trimmed V and J ends, which lost 2 bases and 2 bases, there was a span of 13 bases. Germline assignment: CDR1 GTSNPN and CDR2 SVGIG (reference sequence). The CDR3 covers 14 residues.

In this sample, this clonotype turned up a few times. The genes are TRBV7-3 and TRBJ2-2; D tentatively reads TRBD1 or TRBD2 (6 bases each). Deletions cut 3 bases from V and 4 bases from J, with 9 bases between. This CDR3 contains 14 residues. Germline CDR1 reads SGHTA; CDR2 reads FQGTGA. This chain's CDR3 is CASSFPGATGELFF. The CDR3 DNA sequence: TGTGCCAGCAGCTTTCCGGGGGCCACCGGGGAGCTGTTTTTT.

This clonotype was seen a few times. V is TRBV6-2 or TRBV6-3 and J is TRBJ2-1; D is unresolved. CDR1 and CDR2 from the germline V gene are MNHEY and SVGEGT. V lost 6 bases to trimming and J lost 4 bases, with 7 bases between them. The CDR3 consists of 12 residues. The CDR3 bases are TGTGCCAGCAGCCCCGTATACAATGAGCAGTTCTTC. Protein sequence: CASSPVYNEQFF.

This clonotype was counted at least ten times. This chain links TRBV20-1 with TRBJ2-3, with unresolved D. Trimming cost V 0 bases and J 0 bases, with 13 bases left between them. The germline gives CDR1 DFQATT, CDR2 SNEGSKA (reference sequence). The CDR3 runs to 16 residues. This CDR3 reads CSARDLQRPSTDTQYF. Written as DNA, the CDR3 is TGCAGTGCTAGAGATCTCCAGCGCCCTAGCACAGATACGCAGTATTTT.

This clonotype was picked up a small number of times. The rearrangement uses TRBV14 and TRBJ2-7; tentatively, D is TRBD1 or TRBD2 (6 bases each). This CDR3 region has 15 residues. With 3 bases removed from V and 2 bases from J, the gap between germline ends came to 14 bases. Germline V gives CDR1 SGHDN, CDR2 FVKESK. The CDR3 loop is CASSHPPGAAYEQYF. The CDR3 bases are TGTGCCAGCAGCCACCCTCCGGGGGCAGCCTACGAGCAGTACTTC. The full variable domain, with the rest looked up from reference TRBV14 and TRBJ2-7, is EAGVTQFPSHSVIEKGQTVTLRCDPISGHDNLYWYRRVMGKEIKFLLHFVKESKQDESGMPNNRFLAERTGGTYSTLKVQPAELEDSGVYFCASSHPPGAAYEQYFGPGTRLTVT.